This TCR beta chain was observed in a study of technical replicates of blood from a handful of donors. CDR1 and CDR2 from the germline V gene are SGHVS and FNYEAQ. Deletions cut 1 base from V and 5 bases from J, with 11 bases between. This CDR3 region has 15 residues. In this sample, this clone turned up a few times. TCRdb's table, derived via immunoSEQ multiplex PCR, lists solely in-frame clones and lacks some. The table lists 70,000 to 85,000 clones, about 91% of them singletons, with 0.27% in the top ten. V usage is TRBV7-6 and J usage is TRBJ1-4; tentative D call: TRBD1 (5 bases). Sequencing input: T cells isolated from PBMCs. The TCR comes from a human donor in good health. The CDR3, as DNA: TGTGCCAGCAGCTTAGGGGGGGGTAGGAATGAAAAACTGTTTTTT. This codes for CASSLGGGRNEKLFF.